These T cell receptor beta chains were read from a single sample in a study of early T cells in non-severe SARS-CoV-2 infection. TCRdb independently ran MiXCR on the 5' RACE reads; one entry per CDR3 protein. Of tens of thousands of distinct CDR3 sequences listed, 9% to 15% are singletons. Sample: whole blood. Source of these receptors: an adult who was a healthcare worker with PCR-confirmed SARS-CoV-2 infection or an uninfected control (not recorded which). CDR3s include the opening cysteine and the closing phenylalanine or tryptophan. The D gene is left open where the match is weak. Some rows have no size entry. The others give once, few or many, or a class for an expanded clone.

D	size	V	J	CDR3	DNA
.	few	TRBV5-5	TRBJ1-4	CASSLLPNEKLFF	TGTGCCAGCAGCTTGTTACCAAATGAAAAACTGTTTTTT
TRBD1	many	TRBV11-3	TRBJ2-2	CASSLHAGQVTGELFF	TGTGCCAGCAGCCTACATGCGGGACAGGTCACCGGGGAGCTGTTTTTT
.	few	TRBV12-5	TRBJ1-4	CASGSGGFNEKLFF	TGTGCTAGTGGTTCCGGAGGATTTAATGAAAAACTGTTTTTT
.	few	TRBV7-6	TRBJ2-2	CASSLAPIGTGGELFF	TGTGCCAGCAGCTTAGCCCCTATCGGGACCGGCGGGGAGCTGTTTTTT
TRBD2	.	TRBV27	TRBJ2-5	CATKGAGPRLAFQTQYF	TGTGCCACCAAAGGTGCTGGCCCGAGACTAGCGTTTCAGACCCAGTACTTC
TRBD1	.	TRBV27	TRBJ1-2	CASSRSLRQGRGEGYTF	TGTGCCAGCAGCCGTTCGCTCAGACAGGGGAGAGGAGAAGGCTACACCTTC
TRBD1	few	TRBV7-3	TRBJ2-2	CASSLKWTGNTGELFF	TGTGCCAGCAGCTTAAAGTGGACAGGGAACACCGGGGAGCTGTTTTTT
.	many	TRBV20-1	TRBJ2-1	CSASSSWSVNEQFF	TGCAGTGCTAGTTCCTCTTGGTCTGTCAATGAGCAGTTCTTC
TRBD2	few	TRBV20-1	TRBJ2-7	CSARPAGVHEQYF	TGCAGTGCTAGACCAGCGGGAGTACACGAGCAGTACTTC
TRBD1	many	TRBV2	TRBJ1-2	CASSRTGRSGYTF	TGTGCCAGCAGTAGGACAGGGAGGAGCGGCTACACCTTC
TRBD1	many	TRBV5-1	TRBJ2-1	CASSPGTGANEQFF	TGCGCCAGCAGCCCCGGGACAGGGGCGAATGAGCAGTTCTTC
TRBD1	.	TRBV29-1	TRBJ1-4	CSVDQGGEKLFF	TGCAGCGTTGACCAGGGGGGTGAAAAACTGTTTTTT
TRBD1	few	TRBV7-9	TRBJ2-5	CASSPQGAGGRETQYF	TGTGCCAGCAGCCCCCAAGGGGCAGGGGGACGGGAGACCCAGTACTTC
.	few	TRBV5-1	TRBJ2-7	CASSLDVSSYEQYF	TGCGCCAGCAGCTTGGATGTCAGTTCCTACGAGCAGTACTTC
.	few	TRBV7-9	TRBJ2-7	CASSLQSYEQYF	TGTGCCAGCAGCCTGCAGAGTTACGAGCAGTACTTC
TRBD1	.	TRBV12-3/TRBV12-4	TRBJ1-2	CASSLTGGGGYTF	TGTGCCAGCAGTTTGACAGGGGGCGGTGGCTACACCTTC
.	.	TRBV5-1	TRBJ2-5	CASTPNYRNQETQYF	TGCGCCAGCACCCCAAACTACCGAAACCAAGAGACCCAGTACTTC
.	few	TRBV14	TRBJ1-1	CASSQALGGEAFF	TGTGCCAGCAGCCAAGCGCTAGGTGGTGAAGCTTTCTTT
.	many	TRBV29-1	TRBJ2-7	CSAVLSYEQYF	TGCAGCGCCGTCTTATCCTACGAGCAGTACTTC
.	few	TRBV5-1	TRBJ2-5	CASSPSPGTQYF	TGCGCCAGCAGCCCTTCGCCAGGGACCCAGTACTTC
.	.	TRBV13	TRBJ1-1	CASSLVSAEAFF	TGTGCCAGCAGCTTAGTGTCCGCTGAAGCTTTCTTT
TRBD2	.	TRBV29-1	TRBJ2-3	CSVDNGRGADTQYF	TGCAGCGTTGATAACGGGAGGGGAGCAGATACGCAGTATTTT
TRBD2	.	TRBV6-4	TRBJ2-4	CASSDWTSGRILLAKNIQYF	TGTGCCAGCAGTGACTGGACTAGCGGGAGGATATTGCTAGCCAAAAACATTCAGTACTTC
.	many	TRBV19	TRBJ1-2	CASNWGRDYGYTF	TGTGCCAGTAATTGGGGACGGGACTATGGCTACACCTTC
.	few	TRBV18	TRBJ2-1	CASSRWGAPDNEQFF	TGTGCCAGCTCACGGTGGGGGGCCCCCGACAATGAGCAGTTCTTC
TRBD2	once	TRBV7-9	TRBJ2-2	CASSFGGRVTGELFF	TGTGCCAGCAGCTTCGGCGGGAGGGTCACCGGGGAGCTGTTTTTT
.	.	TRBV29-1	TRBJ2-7	CSVAELGPPWEQYF	TGCAGCGTCGCTGAACTAGGGCCCCCGTGGGAGCAGTACTTC
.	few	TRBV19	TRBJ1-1	CASSIGWENTEAFF	TGTGCCAGTAGTATCGGATGGGAGAACACTGAAGCTTTCTTT
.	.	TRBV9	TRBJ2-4	CASSPHPGVATNIQYF	TGTGCCAGCAGCCCCCACCCCGGAGTAGCGACCAACATTCAGTACTTC
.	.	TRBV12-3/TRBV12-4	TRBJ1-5	CASSFGDQPQHF	TGTGCCAGCAGTTTTGGGGATCAGCCCCAGCATTTT
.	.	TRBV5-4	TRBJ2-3	CASRGEADTQYF	TGTGCCAGCAGAGGGGAGGCAGATACGCAGTATTTT
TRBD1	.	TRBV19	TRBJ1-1	CASSYSGGRGTEAFF	TGTGCCAGTAGTTACTCAGGGGGACGAGGCACTGAAGCTTTCTTT
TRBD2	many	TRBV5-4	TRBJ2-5	CASSLPGGGRETQYF	TGTGCCAGCAGCTTGCCGGGGGGTGGACGAGAGACCCAGTACTTC
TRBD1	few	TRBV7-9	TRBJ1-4	CASSLGQGVFEKLFF	TGTGCCAGCAGCTTGGGACAGGGAGTTTTTGAAAAACTGTTTTTT
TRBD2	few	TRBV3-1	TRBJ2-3	CASSQVLLAGADTQYF	TGTGCCAGCAGCCAGGTTCTACTAGCGGGAGCAGATACGCAGTATTTT
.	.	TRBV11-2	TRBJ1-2	CASSPTLWTYGYTF	TGTGCCAGCAGCCCAACCTTGTGGACCTATGGCTACACCTTC
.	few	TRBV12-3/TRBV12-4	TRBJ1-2	CASSFWGASYGYTF	TGTGCCAGCAGTTTCTGGGGAGCGTCCTATGGCTACACCTTC